The rows below give T cell receptor beta chains drawn from one sample of a study of CD8 T cells in ankylosing spondylitis. TCRdb re-derived calls from the 5' RACE reads in MiXCR, one entry per CDR3 protein. This table has 700,000 to 1,000,000 distinct CDR3 sequences, about an eighth appearing once. The sequencing input was blood, either unsorted or a sorted T cell fraction (not recorded which). The source is a male donor with ankylosing spondylitis. The CDR3 runs from the conserved cysteine through the conserved F or W. Fields, in order: CDR3 length, clone size, D gene, J gene, V gene, CDR3 protein, CDR3 DNA. The D gene is left open where the match is weak. For some rows the clone size is stated as once, few or many, or as a class when expanded; others skip it.

cdr3_length: 12
clone_size: few
d_call: -
j_call: TRBJ1-2
v_call: TRBV6-2/TRBV6-3
cdr3_aa: CASSLDGFGYTF
cdr3_nt: TGTGCCAGCAGTTTGGACGGTTTTGGCTACACCTTC

cdr3_length: 18
clone_size: few
d_call: -
j_call: TRBJ2-7
v_call: TRBV4-3
cdr3_aa: CASSQEGGRQPYPYEQYF
cdr3_nt: TGCGCCAGCAGCCAAGAGGGTGGCCGGCAGCCCTATCCCTACGAGCAGTACTTC

cdr3_length: 14
clone_size: -
d_call: TRBD1
j_call: TRBJ2-4
v_call: TRBV5-6
cdr3_aa: CASSFLDRADIQYF
cdr3_nt: TGTGCCAGCAGCTTCCTCGACAGGGCGGACATTCAGTACTTC

cdr3_length: 15
clone_size: few
d_call: TRBD2
j_call: TRBJ2-5
v_call: TRBV2
cdr3_aa: CASSASSGRQETQYF
cdr3_nt: TGTGCCAGCAGTGCCTCTAGCGGTAGACAAGAGACCCAGTACTTC

cdr3_length: 15
clone_size: -
d_call: -
j_call: TRBJ2-2
v_call: TRBV20-1
cdr3_aa: CSAVNSPTNTGELFF
cdr3_nt: TGCAGTGCGGTTAACAGCCCTACGAACACCGGGGAGCTGTTTTTT

cdr3_length: 19
clone_size: -
d_call: -
j_call: TRBJ2-7
v_call: TRBV4-2
cdr3_aa: CASSTRSPILPASSYEQYF
cdr3_nt: TGTGCCAGCAGTACCCGAAGTCCCATCCTCCCCGCCAGCTCCTACGAGCAGTACTTC

cdr3_length: 14
clone_size: few
d_call: -
j_call: TRBJ2-1
v_call: TRBV4-2
cdr3_aa: CASSRGTQYNEQFF
cdr3_nt: TGTGCCAGCAGCCGCGGGACTCAATACAATGAGCAGTTCTTC

cdr3_length: 15
clone_size: -
d_call: -
j_call: TRBJ1-2
v_call: TRBV27
cdr3_aa: CASSSPADKNYGYTF
cdr3_nt: TGTGCCAGCTCCTCCCCGGCGGACAAAAACTATGGCTACACCTTC

cdr3_length: 14
clone_size: many
d_call: TRBD2
j_call: TRBJ2-1
v_call: TRBV7-9
cdr3_aa: CASSFGTSGHEQFF
cdr3_nt: TGTGCCAGCAGCTTTGGGACTAGCGGGCATGAGCAGTTCTTC

cdr3_length: 14
clone_size: -
d_call: TRBD2
j_call: TRBJ2-3
v_call: TRBV7-2
cdr3_aa: CASKGLVSTDTQYF
cdr3_nt: TGTGCCTCCAAAGGACTAGTTAGCACAGATACGCAGTATTTT

cdr3_length: 15
clone_size: -
d_call: -
j_call: TRBJ2-4
v_call: TRBV7-2
cdr3_aa: CASSLALSSGGIQYF
cdr3_nt: TGTGCCAGCAGCTTAGCGCTGAGCTCCGGGGGCATTCAGTACTTC

cdr3_length: 14
clone_size: -
d_call: TRBD2
j_call: TRBJ2-1
v_call: TRBV28
cdr3_aa: CASSSGRTYNEQFF
cdr3_nt: TGTGCCAGCAGCAGCGGGAGAACCTACAATGAGCAGTTCTTC

cdr3_length: 14
clone_size: -
d_call: -
j_call: TRBJ2-7
v_call: TRBV27
cdr3_aa: CASKDPGRRYEQYF
cdr3_nt: TGTGCCAGCAAAGATCCAGGACGGAGGTACGAGCAGTACTTC

cdr3_length: 12
clone_size: few
d_call: -
j_call: TRBJ1-1
v_call: TRBV20-1
cdr3_aa: CSASARNTEAFF
cdr3_nt: TGCAGTGCTAGCGCTCGGAACACTGAAGCTTTCTTT

cdr3_length: 15
clone_size: few
d_call: -
j_call: TRBJ2-1
v_call: TRBV7-2
cdr3_aa: CASSLAMVWGREQFF
cdr3_nt: TGTGCCAGCAGCTTAGCGATGGTGTGGGGGAGGGAGCAGTTCTTC

cdr3_length: 16
clone_size: few
d_call: -
j_call: TRBJ2-4
v_call: TRBV5-1
cdr3_aa: CASSLEPMGQGTIQYF
cdr3_nt: TGCGCCAGCAGCTTGGAACCCATGGGGCAGGGTACCATTCAGTACTTC

cdr3_length: 13
clone_size: few
d_call: -
j_call: TRBJ1-1
v_call: TRBV6-1
cdr3_aa: CASRGWATTEAFF
cdr3_nt: TGTGCCAGCCGGGGCTGGGCGACGACTGAAGCTTTCTTT

cdr3_length: 10
clone_size: -
d_call: -
j_call: TRBJ2-7
v_call: TRBV10-1
cdr3_aa: CASSEPEQYF
cdr3_nt: TGCGCCAGCAGTGAACCAGAGCAGTACTTC

cdr3_length: 15
clone_size: -
d_call: -
j_call: TRBJ2-3
v_call: TRBV5-1
cdr3_aa: CASSPFGQVTDTQYF
cdr3_nt: TGCGCCAGCAGCCCCTTCGGGCAAGTCACAGATACGCAGTATTTT

cdr3_length: 15
clone_size: -
d_call: TRBD2
j_call: TRBJ2-7
v_call: TRBV19
cdr3_aa: CASSMASGVSYEQYF
cdr3_nt: TGTGCCAGTAGTATGGCAAGCGGGGTCTCCTACGAGCAGTACTTC

cdr3_length: 14
clone_size: many
d_call: -
j_call: TRBJ1-1
v_call: TRBV7-2
cdr3_aa: CASSLALGGGEAFF
cdr3_nt: TGTGCCAGCAGCTTAGCGCTAGGTGGGGGGGAAGCTTTCTTT

cdr3_length: 15
clone_size: -
d_call: TRBD2
j_call: TRBJ2-1
v_call: TRBV20-1
cdr3_aa: CSAIPPGGAYHEQFF
cdr3_nt: TGCAGTGCTATCCCCCCCGGGGGGGCCTACCATGAGCAGTTCTTC

cdr3_length: 12
clone_size: many
d_call: -
j_call: TRBJ1-1
v_call: TRBV5-5
cdr3_aa: CASSFVGTEAFF
cdr3_nt: TGTGCCAGCAGCTTCGTTGGCACTGAAGCTTTCTTT

cdr3_length: 13
clone_size: -
d_call: -
j_call: TRBJ2-5
v_call: TRBV15
cdr3_aa: CATSRGQQETQYF
cdr3_nt: TGTGCCACCAGCAGAGGACAGCAAGAGACCCAGTACTTC

cdr3_length: 14
clone_size: -
d_call: -
j_call: TRBJ2-1
v_call: TRBV7-2
cdr3_aa: CASSRLGTYNEQFF
cdr3_nt: TGTGCCAGCAGCCGCCTCGGGACCTACAATGAGCAGTTCTTC

cdr3_length: 13
clone_size: -
d_call: -
j_call: TRBJ2-1
v_call: TRBV6-1
cdr3_aa: CASEVLSYNEQFF
cdr3_nt: TGTGCCAGCGAGGTCCTATCCTACAATGAGCAGTTCTTC

cdr3_length: 15
clone_size: few
d_call: -
j_call: TRBJ2-1
v_call: TRBV20-1
cdr3_aa: CSARDIPRGNNEQFF
cdr3_nt: TGCAGTGCTAGAGATATCCCCCGAGGGAACAATGAGCAGTTCTTC

cdr3_length: 16
clone_size: few
d_call: -
j_call: TRBJ2-2
v_call: TRBV7-2
cdr3_aa: CASSLRWSTYTGELFF
cdr3_nt: TGTGCCAGCAGCCTCCGGTGGAGCACTTACACCGGGGAGCTGTTTTTT

cdr3_length: 15
clone_size: few
d_call: TRBD1
j_call: TRBJ1-5
v_call: TRBV5-1
cdr3_aa: CASSTTGSGNQPQHF
cdr3_nt: TGCGCCAGCAGCACGACAGGGTCAGGCAATCAGCCCCAGCATTTT

cdr3_length: 16
clone_size: -
d_call: TRBD1
j_call: TRBJ1-4
v_call: TRBV27
cdr3_aa: CASSFDRGPSNEKLFF
cdr3_nt: TGTGCCAGCAGTTTTGACAGGGGTCCTTCTAATGAAAAACTGTTTTTT

cdr3_length: 15
clone_size: -
d_call: TRBD1
j_call: TRBJ2-1
v_call: TRBV28
cdr3_aa: CASRPPWTGDNEQFF
cdr3_nt: TGTGCCAGCAGACCTCCTTGGACAGGGGATAATGAGCAGTTCTTC

cdr3_length: 13
clone_size: few
d_call: -
j_call: TRBJ1-5
v_call: TRBV20-1
cdr3_aa: CSARLGIDQPQHF
cdr3_nt: TGCAGTGCCCGATTAGGTATCGATCAGCCCCAGCATTTT

cdr3_length: 12
clone_size: many
d_call: -
j_call: TRBJ2-7
v_call: TRBV20-1
cdr3_aa: CSATTAAYEQYF
cdr3_nt: TGCAGTGCGACGACAGCAGCCTACGAGCAGTACTTC

cdr3_length: 13
clone_size: many
d_call: -
j_call: TRBJ2-5
v_call: TRBV18
cdr3_aa: CASSRIPQETQYF
cdr3_nt: TGTGCCAGCTCCCGGATCCCTCAAGAGACCCAGTACTTC

cdr3_length: 15
clone_size: few
d_call: -
j_call: TRBJ1-5
v_call: TRBV9
cdr3_aa: CASSVGVGKNQPQHF
cdr3_nt: TGTGCCAGCAGCGTAGGGGTGGGTAAAAATCAGCCCCAGCATTTT

cdr3_length: 14
clone_size: once
d_call: TRBD1
j_call: TRBJ1-2
v_call: TRBV5-5
cdr3_aa: CASSLVGQGGNYTF
cdr3_nt: TGTGCCAGCAGCTTGGTAGGACAGGGTGGGAACTACACCTTC

cdr3_length: 17
clone_size: -
d_call: TRBD2
j_call: TRBJ2-5
v_call: TRBV4-2
cdr3_aa: CASSQVVGTSGSQTQYF
cdr3_nt: TGTGCCAGCAGCCAAGTTGTCGGGACTAGCGGGAGCCAGACCCAGTACTTC